These 7 T cell receptor beta chains were sequenced from one sample in a study of T cells in Graves' hyperthyroidism and ophthalmopathy. From RNA transcripts, TCR beta CDR3 regions were amplified. Initially, a first-round RT-PCR of the TCR CDR3 employed the HTBI primer set. TCRdb re-derived calls from the multiplex PCR reads in MiXCR, one entry per CDR3 protein. The table has roughly 800,000 distinct CDR3 sequences, about two fifths seen once. Source material: blood. The origin of the receptors is a man in his late teens or twenties with Graves' hyperthyroidism.

J is TRBJ1-1 and V is TRBV6-1; TRBD1 is a possible D gene (5 bases). The V end lost 8 bases, the J end lost 0 bases, and 13 bases lay between the germline ends. CDR3 length equals 14 residues. Per the germline V gene, CDR1 is MNHNS and CDR2 is SASEGT. For the CDR3, the DNA is TGTGCCAGCTACCTTGGACACCTGAACACTGAAGCTTTCTTT. It is translated as CASYLGHLNTEAFF.

The genes are TRBV7-9 and TRBJ2-3; D not certain. The germline V gene encodes CDR1 SEHNR and CDR2 FQNEAQ (reference sequence). This CDR3 contains 12 residues. V lost 6 bases to trimming and J lost 3 bases, with 7 bases between them. CDR3 nucleotides: TGTGCCAGCAGTGACCATACAGATACGCAGTATTTT. Translation gives CASSDHTDTQYF. Drawing the rest from reference TRBV7-9 and TRBJ2-3, the complete variable domain is DTGVSQNPRHKITKRGQNVTFRCDPISEHNRLYWYRQTLGQGPEFLTYFQNEAQLEKSRLLSDRFSAERPKGSFSTLEIQRTEQGDSAMYLCASSDHTDTQYFGPGTRLTVL.

This clonotype was found a few times. This chain links TRBV20-1 with TRBJ1-3, with D unclear. The CDR3 extends over 15 amino acids. V gave up 5 bases and J gave up 4 bases, with 18 bases separating them. Germline V gives CDR1 DFQATT, CDR2 SNEGSKA (reference sequence). CDR3: CSAPGFGVSGNTIYF. CDR3 coding DNA: TGCAGTGCTCCCGGGTTTGGGGTCAGCGGAAACACCATATATTTT.

DNA for the CDR3: TGCAGCGTTGAAGACAGGGCCCTAGCTAACACCATATATTTT. Translation: CSVEDRALANTIYF. The gene calls are TRBV29-1 and TRBJ1-3; weak D call: TRBD1 (5 bases). V lost 0 bases to trimming and J lost 7 bases, with 13 bases between them. The length of the CDR3 is 14 residues. Looked up from germline, CDR1 is SQVTM and CDR2 is ANQGSEA.

The V gene is TRBV2, the J gene TRBJ2-6; D is undetermined. V was trimmed by 7 bases and J by 1 base, leaving 11 bases between them. Germline V gene data show CDR1 as SNHLY and CDR2 as FYNNEI. The CDR3 loop spans 15 amino acids. CDR3 DNA: TGTGCCAGCACCTACGACACATCTGGGGCCAACGTCCTGACTTTC. Translated, it gives CASTYDTSGANVLTF.

This clonotype appeared a single time. The chain has TRBV14 and TRBJ2-7; 8 nucleotides agree with TRBD2. The CDR3 is 14 amino acids. Unmatched junction bases numbered 3, after V lost 1 base and J lost 4 bases. From germline, CDR1 is SGHDN and CDR2 FVKESK. DNA for the CDR3: TGTGCCAGCAGCCAAGGGACTAGCTTTTACGAGCAGTACTTC. Its protein product is CASSQGTSFYEQYF.

This clonotype was picked up many times. The chain joins TRBV19 to TRBJ1-1; TRBD1 might be the D (6 bases). Per the germline V gene, CDR1 is LNHDA and CDR2 is SQIVND (reference sequence). Deletions cut 9 bases from V and 4 bases from J, with 15 bases between. This CDR3 has 13 amino acids. The CDR3 sequence is CASSDRGGTEAFF. CDR3 bases: TGTGCCAGCAGTGATAGGGGGGGCACTGAAGCTTTCTTT.